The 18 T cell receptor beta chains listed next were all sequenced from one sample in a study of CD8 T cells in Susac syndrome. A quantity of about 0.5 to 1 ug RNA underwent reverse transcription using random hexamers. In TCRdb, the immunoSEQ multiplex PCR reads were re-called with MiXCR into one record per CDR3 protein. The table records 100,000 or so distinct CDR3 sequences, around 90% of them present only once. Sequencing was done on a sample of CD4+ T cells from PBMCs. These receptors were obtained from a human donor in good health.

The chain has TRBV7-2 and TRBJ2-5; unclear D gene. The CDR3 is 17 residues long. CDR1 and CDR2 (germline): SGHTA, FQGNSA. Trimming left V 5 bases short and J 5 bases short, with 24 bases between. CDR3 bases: TGTGCCAGCAGCGCAACCGCCCCCTGGGGTCCTTTCGAGACCCAGTACTTC. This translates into CASSATAPWGPFETQYF.

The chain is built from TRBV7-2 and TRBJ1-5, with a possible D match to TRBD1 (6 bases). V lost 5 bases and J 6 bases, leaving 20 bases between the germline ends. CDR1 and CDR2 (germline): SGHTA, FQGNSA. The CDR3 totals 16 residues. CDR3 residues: CASSNGLTGGGQPQHF. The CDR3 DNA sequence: TGTGCCAGCAGCAACGGTTTAACGGGGGGCGGTCAGCCCCAGCATTTT.

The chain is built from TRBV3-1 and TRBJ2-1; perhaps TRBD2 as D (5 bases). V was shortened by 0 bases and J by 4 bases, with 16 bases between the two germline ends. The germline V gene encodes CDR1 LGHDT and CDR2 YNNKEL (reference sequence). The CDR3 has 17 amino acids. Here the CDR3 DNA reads TGTGCCAGCAGCCAAGATCTTGTTAGTGGACTGTACAATGAGCAGTTCTTC. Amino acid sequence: CASSQDLVSGLYNEQFF.

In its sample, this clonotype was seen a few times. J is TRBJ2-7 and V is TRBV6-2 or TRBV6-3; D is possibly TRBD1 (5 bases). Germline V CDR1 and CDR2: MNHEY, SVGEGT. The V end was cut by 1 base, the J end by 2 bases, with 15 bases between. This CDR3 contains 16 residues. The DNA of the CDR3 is TGTGCCAGCAGTTACTTCGCCGGCAGGGTAACCTACGAGCAGTACTTC. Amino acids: CASSYFAGRVTYEQYF.

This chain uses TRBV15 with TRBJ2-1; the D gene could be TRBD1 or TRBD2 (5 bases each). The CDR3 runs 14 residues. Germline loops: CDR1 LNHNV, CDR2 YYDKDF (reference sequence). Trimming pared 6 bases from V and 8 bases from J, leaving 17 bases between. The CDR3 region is CATSEGNGFDEQFF. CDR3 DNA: TGTGCCACCAGTGAGGGGAACGGATTTGATGAGCAGTTCTTC.

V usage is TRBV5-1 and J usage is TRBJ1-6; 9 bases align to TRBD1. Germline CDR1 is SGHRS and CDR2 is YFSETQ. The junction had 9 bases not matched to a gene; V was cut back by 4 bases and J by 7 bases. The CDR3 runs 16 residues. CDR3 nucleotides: TGCGCCAGCAGCCCGGGACAGGGAGGGATGAATTCACCCCTCCACTTT. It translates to CASSPGQGGMNSPLHF.

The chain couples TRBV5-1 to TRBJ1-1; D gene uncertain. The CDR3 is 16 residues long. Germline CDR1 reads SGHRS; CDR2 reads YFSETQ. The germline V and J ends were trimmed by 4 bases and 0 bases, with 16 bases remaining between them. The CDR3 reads CASSRSEGSLNTEAFF. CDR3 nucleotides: TGCGCCAGCAGCCGATCAGAGGGTTCCCTGAACACTGAAGCTTTCTTT.

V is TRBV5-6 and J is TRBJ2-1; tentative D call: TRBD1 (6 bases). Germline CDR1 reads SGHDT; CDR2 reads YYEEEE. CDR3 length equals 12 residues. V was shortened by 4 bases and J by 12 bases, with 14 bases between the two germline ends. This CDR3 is CASSLATGPQFF. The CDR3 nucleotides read TGTGCCAGCAGCCTCGCCACAGGGCCGCAGTTCTTC.

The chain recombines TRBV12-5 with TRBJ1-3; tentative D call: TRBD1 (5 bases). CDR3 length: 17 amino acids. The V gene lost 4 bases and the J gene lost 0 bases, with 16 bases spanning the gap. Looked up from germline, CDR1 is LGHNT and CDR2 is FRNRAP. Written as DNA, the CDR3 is TGTGCTAGTGGTTATGCGGCAGGGACCCTCTCTGGAAACACCATATATTTT. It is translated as CASGYAAGTLSGNTIYF.

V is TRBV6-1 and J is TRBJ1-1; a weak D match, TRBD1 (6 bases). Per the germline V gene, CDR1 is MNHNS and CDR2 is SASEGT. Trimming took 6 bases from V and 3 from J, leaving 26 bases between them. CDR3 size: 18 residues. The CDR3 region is CASSQSRNRGVGYTEAFF. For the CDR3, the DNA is TGTGCCAGCAGCCAATCGCGGAATAGGGGGGTAGGGTACACTGAAGCTTTCTTT.

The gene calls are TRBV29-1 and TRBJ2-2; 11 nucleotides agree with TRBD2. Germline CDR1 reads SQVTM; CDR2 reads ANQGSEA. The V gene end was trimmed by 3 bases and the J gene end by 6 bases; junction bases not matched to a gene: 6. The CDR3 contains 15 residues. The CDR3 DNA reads TGCAGCGTTGAGGACCGACTAGCGGGACCCGGGGAGCTGTTTTTT. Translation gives CSVEDRLAGPGELFF.

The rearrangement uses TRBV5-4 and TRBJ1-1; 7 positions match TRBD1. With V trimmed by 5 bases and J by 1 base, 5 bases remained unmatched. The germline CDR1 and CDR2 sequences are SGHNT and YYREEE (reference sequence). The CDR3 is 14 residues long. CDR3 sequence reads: CASRLDRANTEAFF. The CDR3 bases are TGTGCCAGCAGGCTTGACAGGGCGAACACTGAAGCTTTCTTT.

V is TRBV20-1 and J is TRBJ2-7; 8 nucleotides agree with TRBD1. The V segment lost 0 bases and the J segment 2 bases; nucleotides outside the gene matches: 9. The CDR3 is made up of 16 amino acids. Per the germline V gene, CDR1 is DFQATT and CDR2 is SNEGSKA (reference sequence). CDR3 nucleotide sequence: TGCAGTGCTAGAGATCCCTTCGGGGACAGGACCTACGAGCAGTACTTC. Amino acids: CSARDPFGDRTYEQYF.

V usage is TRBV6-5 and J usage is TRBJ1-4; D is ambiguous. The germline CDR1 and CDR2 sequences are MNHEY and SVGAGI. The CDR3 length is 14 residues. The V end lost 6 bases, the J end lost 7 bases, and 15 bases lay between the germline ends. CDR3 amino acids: CASRGLVGGEKLFF. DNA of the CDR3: TGTGCCAGCAGGGGATTAGTAGGAGGTGAAAAACTGTTTTTT.

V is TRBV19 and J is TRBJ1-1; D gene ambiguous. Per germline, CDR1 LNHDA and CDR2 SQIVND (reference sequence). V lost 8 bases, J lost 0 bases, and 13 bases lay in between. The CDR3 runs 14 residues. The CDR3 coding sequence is TGTGCCAGTGGGCAGAACCGTATGAACACTGAAGCTTTCTTT. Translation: CASGQNRMNTEAFF.

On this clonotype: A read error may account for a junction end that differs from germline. The chain's CDR3 is CAGSSPPGQGASWTEAFF. The CDR3 DNA sequence: TGTGCCGGCAGCTCTCCCCCCGGCCAGGGGGCATCGTGGACTGAAGCTTTCTTT. V and J are TRBV3-1 and TRBJ1-1, with 8 nucleotides matching TRBD1. This CDR3 has 18 amino acids. The germline CDR1 and CDR2 sequences are LGHDT and YNNKEL (reference sequence).

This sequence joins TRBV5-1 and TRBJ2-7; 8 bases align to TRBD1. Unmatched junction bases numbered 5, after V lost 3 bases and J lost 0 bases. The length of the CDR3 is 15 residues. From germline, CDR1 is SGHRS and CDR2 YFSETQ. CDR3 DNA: TGCGCCAGCAGCTCACCGGGACAGGACTCCTACGAGCAGTACTTC. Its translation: CASSSPGQDSYEQYF.

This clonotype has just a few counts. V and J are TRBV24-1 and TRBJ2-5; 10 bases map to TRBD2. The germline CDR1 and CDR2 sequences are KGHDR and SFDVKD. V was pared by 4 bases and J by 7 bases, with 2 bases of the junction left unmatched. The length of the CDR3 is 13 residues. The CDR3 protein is CATSDASGGTQYF. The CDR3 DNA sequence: TGTGCCACCAGTGACGCTAGCGGGGGGACCCAGTACTTC.